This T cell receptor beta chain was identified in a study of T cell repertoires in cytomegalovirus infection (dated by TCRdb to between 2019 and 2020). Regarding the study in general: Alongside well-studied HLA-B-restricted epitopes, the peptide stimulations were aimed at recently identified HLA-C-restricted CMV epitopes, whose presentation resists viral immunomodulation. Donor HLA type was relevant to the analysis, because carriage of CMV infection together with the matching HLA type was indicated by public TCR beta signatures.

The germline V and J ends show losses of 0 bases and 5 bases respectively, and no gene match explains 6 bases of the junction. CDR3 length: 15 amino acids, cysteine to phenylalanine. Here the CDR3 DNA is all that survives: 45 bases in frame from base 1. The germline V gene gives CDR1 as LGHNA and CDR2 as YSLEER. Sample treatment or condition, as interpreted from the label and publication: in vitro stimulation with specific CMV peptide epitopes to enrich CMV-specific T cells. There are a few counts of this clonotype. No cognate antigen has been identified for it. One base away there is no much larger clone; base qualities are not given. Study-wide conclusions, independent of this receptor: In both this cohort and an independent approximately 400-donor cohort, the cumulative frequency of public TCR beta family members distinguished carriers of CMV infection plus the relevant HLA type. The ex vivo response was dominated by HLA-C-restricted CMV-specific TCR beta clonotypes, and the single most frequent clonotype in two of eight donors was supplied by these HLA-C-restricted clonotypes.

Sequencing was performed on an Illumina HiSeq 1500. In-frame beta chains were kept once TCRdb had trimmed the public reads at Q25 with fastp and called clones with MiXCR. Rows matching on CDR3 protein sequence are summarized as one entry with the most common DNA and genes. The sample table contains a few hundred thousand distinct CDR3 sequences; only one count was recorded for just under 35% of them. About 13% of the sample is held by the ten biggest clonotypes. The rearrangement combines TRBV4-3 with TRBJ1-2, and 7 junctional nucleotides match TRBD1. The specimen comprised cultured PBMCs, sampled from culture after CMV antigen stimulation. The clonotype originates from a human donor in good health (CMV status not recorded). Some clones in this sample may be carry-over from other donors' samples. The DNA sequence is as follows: TGCGCCAGCAGCCAAGATTTGAACAGGGGATATGGCTACACCTTC. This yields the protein CASSQDLNRGYGYTF.